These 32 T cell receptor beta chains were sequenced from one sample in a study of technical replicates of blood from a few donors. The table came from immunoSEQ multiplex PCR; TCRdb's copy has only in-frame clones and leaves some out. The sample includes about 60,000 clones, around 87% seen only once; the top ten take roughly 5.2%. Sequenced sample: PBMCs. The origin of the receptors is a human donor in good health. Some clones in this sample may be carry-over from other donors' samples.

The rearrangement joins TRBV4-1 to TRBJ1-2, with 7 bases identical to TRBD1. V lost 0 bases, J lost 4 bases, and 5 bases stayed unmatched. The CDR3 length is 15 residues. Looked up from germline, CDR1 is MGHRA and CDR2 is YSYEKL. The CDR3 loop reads CASSQDVGTVYGYTF. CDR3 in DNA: TGCGCCAGCAGCCAAGACGTAGGGACAGTCTATGGCTACACCTTC.

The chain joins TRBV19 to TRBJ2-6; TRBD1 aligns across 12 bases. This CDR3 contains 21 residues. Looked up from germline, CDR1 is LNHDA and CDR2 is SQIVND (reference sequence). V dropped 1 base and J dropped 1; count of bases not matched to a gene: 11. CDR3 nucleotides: TGTGCCAGTAGTATAGGGGTACTGGGACAGGGGGCCTCATCTGGGGCCAACGTCCTGACTTTC. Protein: CASSIGVLGQGASSGANVLTF.

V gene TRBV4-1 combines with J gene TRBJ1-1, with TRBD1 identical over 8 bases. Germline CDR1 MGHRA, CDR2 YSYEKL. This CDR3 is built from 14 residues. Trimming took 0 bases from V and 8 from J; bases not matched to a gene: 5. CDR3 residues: CASSQDSRDREAFF. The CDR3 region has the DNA TGCGCCAGCAGCCAAGACTCCCGGGACAGGGAAGCTTTCTTT.

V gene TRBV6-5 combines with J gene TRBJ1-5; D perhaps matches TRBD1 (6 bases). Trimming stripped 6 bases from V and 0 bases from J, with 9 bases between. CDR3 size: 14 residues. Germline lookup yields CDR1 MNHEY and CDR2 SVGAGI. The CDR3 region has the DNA TGTGCCAGCAGCCAGGGGCATAGCAATCAGCCCCAGCATTTT. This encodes CASSQGHSNQPQHF.

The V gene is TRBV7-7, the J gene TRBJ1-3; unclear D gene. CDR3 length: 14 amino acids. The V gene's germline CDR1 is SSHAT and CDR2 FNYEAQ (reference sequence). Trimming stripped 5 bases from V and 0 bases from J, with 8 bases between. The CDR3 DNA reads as TGTGCCAGCAGCCAGGATTACTCTGGAAACACCATATATTTT. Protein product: CASSQDYSGNTIYF.

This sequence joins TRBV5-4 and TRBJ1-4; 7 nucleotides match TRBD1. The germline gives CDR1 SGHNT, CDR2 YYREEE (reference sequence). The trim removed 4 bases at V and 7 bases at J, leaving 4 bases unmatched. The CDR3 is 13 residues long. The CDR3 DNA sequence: TGTGCCAGCAGCGTGGACAGGTTTGAAAAACTGTTTTTT. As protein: CASSVDRFEKLFF.

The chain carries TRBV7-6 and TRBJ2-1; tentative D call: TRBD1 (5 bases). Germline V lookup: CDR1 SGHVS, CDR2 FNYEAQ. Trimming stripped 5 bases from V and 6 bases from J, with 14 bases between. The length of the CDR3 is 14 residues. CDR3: CASSAPNQGNEQFF. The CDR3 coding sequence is TGTGCCAGCAGCGCCCCGAATCAGGGCAATGAGCAGTTCTTC.

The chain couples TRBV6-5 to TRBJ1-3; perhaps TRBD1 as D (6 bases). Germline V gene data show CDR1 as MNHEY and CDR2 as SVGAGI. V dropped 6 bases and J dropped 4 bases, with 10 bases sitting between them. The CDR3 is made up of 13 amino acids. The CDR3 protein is CASRRTEGNTIYF. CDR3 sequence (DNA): TGTGCCAGCAGACGGACAGAAGGAAACACCATATATTTT.

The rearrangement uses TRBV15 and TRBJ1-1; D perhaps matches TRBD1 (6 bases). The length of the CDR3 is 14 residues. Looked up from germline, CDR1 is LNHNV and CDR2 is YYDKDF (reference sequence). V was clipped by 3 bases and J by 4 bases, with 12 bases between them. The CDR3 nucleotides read TGTGCCACCAGCAGCATTACAGGGTCCACTGAAGCTTTCTTT. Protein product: CATSSITGSTEAFF.

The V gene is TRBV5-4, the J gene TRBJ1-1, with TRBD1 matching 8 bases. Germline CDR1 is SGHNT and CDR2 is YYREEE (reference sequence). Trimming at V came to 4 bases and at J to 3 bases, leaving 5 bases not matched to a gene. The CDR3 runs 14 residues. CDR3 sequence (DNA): TGTGCCAGCAGCCCCAGGGGGCGCCACACTGAAGCTTTCTTT. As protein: CASSPRGRHTEAFF. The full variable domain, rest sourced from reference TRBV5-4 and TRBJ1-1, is ETGVTQSPTHLIKTRGQQVTLRCSSQSGHNTVSWYQQALGQGPQFIFQYYREEENGRGNFPPRFSGLQFPNYSSELNVNALELDDSALYLCASSPRGRHTEAFFGQGTRLTVV.

The CDR3 protein is CASSQDGTGTNEQFF. In nucleotides, the CDR3 is TGCGCCAGCAGCCAAGACGGGACAGGGACAAATGAGCAGTTCTTC. The genes are TRBV4-3 and TRBJ2-1; 9 bases line up with TRBD1. The germline CDR1 and CDR2 sequences are LGHNA and YSLEER. CDR3 length: 15 residues. The V segment lost 0 bases and the J segment 7 bases; nucleotides outside the gene matches: 4.

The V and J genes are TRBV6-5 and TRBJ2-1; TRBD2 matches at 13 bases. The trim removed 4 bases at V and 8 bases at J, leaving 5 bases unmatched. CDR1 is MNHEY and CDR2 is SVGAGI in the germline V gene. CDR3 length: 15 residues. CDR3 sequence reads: CASSFTSGGAHEQFF. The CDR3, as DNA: TGTGCCAGCAGTTTCACTAGCGGGGGGGCCCATGAGCAGTTCTTC.

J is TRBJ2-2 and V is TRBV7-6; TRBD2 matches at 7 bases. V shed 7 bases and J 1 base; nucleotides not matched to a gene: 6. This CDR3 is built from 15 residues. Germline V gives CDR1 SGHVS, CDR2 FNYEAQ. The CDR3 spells CASTATGGNTGELFF. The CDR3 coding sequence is TGTGCCAGCACTGCCACGGGAGGGAACACCGGGGAGCTGTTTTTT.

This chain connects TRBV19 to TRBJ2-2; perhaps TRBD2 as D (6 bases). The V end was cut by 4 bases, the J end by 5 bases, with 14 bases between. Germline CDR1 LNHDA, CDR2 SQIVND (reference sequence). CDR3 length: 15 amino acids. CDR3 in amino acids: CASSTTAGGTGELFF. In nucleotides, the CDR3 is TGTGCCAGTAGTACTACCGCCGGGGGAACCGGGGAGCTGTTTTTT.

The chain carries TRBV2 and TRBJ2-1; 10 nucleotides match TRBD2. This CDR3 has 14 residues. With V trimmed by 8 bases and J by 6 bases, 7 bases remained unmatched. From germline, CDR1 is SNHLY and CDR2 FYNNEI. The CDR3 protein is CASGLLAGSNEQFF. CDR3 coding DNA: TGTGCCAGCGGACTACTAGCGGGAAGCAATGAGCAGTTCTTC.

This CDR3 is CASSLAGQNNEQFF. The CDR3 DNA reads TGTGCCAGCAGCTTAGCGGGACAGAACAATGAGCAGTTCTTC. The chain links TRBV7-7 to TRBJ2-1; 7 bases agree with TRBD1. Unmatched junction bases numbered 1, after V lost 0 bases and J lost 5 bases. Germline loops: CDR1 SSHAT, CDR2 FNYEAQ (reference sequence). This CDR3 spans 14 amino acids.

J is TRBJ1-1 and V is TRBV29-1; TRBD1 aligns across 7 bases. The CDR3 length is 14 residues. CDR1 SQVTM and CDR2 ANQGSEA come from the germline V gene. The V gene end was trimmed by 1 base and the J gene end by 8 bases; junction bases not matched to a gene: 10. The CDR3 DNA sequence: TGCAGCGTTGAAGCTAAAGGCAGGGGGTACGAAGCTTTCTTT. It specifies CSVEAKGRGYEAFF.

The CDR3 DNA reads TGTGCCTGGACGAGTGCGGGAGAATCCCGATCCCGTTACGAGCAGTACTTC. The encoded protein is CAWTSAGESRSRYEQYF. The J gene is TRBJ2-7, the V gene TRBV30, with TRBD2 matching 7 bases. This CDR3 is 17 amino acids long. The V gene's germline CDR1 is GTSNPN and CDR2 SVGIG (reference sequence). J lost 4 bases, V lost 4 bases, and 19 bases had no gene match.

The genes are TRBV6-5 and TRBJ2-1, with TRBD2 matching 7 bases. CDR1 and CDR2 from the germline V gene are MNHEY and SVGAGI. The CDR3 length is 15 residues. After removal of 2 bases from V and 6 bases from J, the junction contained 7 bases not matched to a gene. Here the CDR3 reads CASSYGRGGVNEQFF. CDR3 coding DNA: TGTGCCAGCAGTTACGGGCGGGGAGGGGTCAATGAGCAGTTCTTC.

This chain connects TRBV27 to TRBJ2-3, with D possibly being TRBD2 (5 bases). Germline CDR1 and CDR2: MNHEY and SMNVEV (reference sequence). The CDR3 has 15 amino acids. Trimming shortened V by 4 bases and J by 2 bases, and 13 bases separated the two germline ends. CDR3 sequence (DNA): TGTGCCAGCAGTTCCCCGGGCGGGCTCACAGATACGCAGTATTTT. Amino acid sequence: CASSSPGGLTDTQYF.

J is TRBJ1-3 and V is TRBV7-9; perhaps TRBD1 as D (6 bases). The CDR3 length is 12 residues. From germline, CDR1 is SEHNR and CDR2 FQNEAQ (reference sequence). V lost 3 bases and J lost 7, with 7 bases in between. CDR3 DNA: TGTGCCAGCAGCTTTCAGGGGAACACCATATATTTT. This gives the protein CASSFQGNTIYF.

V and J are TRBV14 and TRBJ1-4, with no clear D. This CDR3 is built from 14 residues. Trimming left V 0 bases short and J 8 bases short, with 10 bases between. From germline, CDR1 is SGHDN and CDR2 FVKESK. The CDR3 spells CASSQDGSNEKLFF. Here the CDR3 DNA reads TGTGCCAGCAGCCAAGACGGGAGCAACGAAAAACTGTTTTTT.

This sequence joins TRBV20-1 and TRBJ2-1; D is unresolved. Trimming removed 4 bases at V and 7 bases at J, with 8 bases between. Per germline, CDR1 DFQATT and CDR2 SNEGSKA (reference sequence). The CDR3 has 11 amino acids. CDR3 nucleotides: TGCAGTGCTACCAAGAGGAATGAGCAGTTCTTC. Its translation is CSATKRNEQFF.

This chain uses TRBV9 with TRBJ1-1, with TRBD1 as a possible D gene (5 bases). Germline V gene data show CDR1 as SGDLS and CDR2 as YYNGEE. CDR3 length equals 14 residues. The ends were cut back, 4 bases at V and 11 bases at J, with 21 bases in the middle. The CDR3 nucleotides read TGTGCCAGCAGCCCGTACGCGGCAGGGATGGACGCTTTCTTT. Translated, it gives CASSPYAAGMDAFF. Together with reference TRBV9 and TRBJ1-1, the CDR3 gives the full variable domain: DSGVTQTPKHLITATGQRVTLRCSPRSGDLSVYWYQQSLDQGLQFLIQYYNGEERAKGNILERFSAQQFPDLHSELNLSSLELGDSALYFCASSPYAAGMDAFFGQGTRLTVV.

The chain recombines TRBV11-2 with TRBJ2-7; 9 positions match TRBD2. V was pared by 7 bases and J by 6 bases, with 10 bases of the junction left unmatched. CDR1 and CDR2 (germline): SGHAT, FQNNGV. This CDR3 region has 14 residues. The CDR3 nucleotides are TGTGCCAGCACCAAAGCGGGAGGAGGGTTCGAGCAGTACTTC. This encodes CASTKAGGGFEQYF.

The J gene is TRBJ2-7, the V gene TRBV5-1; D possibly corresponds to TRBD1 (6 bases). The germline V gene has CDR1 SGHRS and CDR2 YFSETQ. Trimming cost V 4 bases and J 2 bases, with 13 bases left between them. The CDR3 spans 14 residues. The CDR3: CASSHRTEPYEQYF. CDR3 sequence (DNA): TGCGCCAGCAGCCATCGGACAGAGCCCTACGAGCAGTACTTC.

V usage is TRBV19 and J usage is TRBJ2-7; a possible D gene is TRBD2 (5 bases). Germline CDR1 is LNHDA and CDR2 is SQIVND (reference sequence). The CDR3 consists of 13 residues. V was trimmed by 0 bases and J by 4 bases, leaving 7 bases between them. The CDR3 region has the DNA TGTGCCAGTAGTATAGAAGGCGGGTACGAGCAGTACTTC. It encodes CASSIEGGYEQYF.

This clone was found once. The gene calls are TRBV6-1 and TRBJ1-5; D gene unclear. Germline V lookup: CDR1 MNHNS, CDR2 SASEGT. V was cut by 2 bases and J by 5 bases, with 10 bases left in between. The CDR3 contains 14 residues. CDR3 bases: TGTGCCAGCAGTGAAAGTGGGCCGCATCAGCCCCAGCATTTT. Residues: CASSESGPHQPQHF.

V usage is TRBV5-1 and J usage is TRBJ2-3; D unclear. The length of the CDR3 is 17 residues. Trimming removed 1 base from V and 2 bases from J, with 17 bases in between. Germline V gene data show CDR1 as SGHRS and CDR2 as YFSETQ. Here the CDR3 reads CASSLTSTPISTDTQYF. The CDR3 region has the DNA TGCGCCAGCAGCTTGACTTCAACTCCAATTTCCACAGATACGCAGTATTTT.

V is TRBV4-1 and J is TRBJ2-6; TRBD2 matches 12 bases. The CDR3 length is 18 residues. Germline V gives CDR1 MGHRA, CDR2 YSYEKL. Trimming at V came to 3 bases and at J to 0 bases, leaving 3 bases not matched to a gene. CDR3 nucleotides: TGCGCCAGCAGCCAGGGACTAGCGGGTTTCTCTGGGGCCAACGTCCTGACTTTC. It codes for CASSQGLAGFSGANVLTF.

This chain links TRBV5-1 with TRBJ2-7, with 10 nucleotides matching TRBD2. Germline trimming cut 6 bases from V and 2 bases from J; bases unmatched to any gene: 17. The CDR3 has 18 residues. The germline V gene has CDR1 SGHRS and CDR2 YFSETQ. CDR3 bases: TGCGCCAGCACCCGGGACAGGACGACTAGCGGGTCAACCTACGAGCAGTACTTC. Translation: CASTRDRTTSGSTYEQYF.

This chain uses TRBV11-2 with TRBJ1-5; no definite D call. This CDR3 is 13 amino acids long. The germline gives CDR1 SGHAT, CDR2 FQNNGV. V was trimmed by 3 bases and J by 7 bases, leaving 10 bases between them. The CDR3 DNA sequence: TGTGCCAGCAGCTTTTCAACCGGGCAGCCCCAGCATTTT. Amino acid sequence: CASSFSTGQPQHF.